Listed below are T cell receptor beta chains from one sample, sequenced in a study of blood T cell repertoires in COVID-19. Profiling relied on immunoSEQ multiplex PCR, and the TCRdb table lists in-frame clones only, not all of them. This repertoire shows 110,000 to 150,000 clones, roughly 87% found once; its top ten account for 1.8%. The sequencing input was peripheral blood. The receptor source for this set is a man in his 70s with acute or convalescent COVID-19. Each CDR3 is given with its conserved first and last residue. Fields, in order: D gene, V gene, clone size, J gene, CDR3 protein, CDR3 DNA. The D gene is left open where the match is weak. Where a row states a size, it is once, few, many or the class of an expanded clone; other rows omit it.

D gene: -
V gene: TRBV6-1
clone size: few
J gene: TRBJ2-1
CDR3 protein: CASSEDRVVQFF
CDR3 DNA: TGTGCCAGCAGTGAAGATCGAGTCGTACAGTTCTTC

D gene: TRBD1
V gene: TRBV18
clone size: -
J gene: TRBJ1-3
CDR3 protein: CASSPLRQGAGNTIYF
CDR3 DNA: TGTGCCAGCTCACCACTACGACAGGGGGCTGGAAACACCATATATTTT

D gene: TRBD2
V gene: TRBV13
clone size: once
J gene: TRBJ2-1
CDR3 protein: CASSLERGDTNEQFF
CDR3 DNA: TGTGCCAGCAGCTTGGAGCGGGGGGACACCAATGAGCAGTTCTTC

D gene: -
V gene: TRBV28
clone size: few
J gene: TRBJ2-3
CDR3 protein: CASSPQGTHTDTQYF
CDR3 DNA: TGTGCCAGCAGTCCTCAGGGGACCCACACAGATACGCAGTATTTT

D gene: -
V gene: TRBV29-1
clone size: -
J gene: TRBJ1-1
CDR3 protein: CSVASTNTEAFF
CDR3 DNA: TGCAGCGTTGCTTCGACTAACACTGAAGCTTTCTTT

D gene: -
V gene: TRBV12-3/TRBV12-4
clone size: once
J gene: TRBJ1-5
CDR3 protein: CASSLNRDQPQHF
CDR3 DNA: TGTGCCAGCAGCCTAAATCGGGATCAGCCCCAGCATTTT

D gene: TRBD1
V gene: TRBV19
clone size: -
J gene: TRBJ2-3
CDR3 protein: CASSLNRGRGDTQYF
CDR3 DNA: TGTGCCAGTAGCCTAAACAGGGGGCGAGGGGATACGCAGTATTTT

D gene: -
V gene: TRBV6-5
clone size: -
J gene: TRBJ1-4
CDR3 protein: CASSYSTRPNEKLFF
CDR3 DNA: TGTGCCAGCAGTTACTCGACAAGGCCCAATGAAAAACTGTTTTTT

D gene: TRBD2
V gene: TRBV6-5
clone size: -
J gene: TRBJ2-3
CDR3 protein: CASNGAGDDTQYF
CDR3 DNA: TGTGCCAGCAACGGGGCGGGAGATGATACGCAGTATTTT

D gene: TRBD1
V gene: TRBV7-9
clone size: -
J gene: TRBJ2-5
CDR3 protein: CASSLTGVETQYF
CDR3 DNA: TGTGCCAGCAGCTTGACAGGGGTAGAGACCCAGTACTTC

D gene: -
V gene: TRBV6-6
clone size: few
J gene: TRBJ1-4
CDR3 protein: CASSYMRGAEEKLFF
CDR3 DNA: TGTGCCAGCAGTTACATGCGGGGGGCAGAAGAAAAACTGTTTTTT

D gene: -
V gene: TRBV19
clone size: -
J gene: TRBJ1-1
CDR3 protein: CASSIVDRNTEAFF
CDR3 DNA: TGTGCCAGTAGTATAGTCGACAGGAACACTGAAGCTTTCTTT

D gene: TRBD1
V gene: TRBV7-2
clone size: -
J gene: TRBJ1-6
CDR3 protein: CASSFHPGQNSPLHF
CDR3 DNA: TGTGCCAGCAGCTTTCATCCGGGACAGAATTCACCCCTCCACTTT

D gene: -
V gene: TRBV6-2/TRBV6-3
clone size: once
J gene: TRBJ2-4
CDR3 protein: CASSPVARGPGKNIQYF
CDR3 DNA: TGTGCCAGCAGCCCTGTAGCGCGAGGGCCAGGCAAAAACATTCAGTACTTC

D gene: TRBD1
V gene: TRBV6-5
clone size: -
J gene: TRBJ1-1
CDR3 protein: CAIQDRGRTEAFF
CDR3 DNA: TGTGCCATCCAGGACAGGGGTCGCACTGAAGCTTTCTTT

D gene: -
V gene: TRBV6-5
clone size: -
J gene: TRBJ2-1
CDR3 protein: CASSYGASSYNEQFF
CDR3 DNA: TGTGCCAGCAGTTACGGGGCGAGCTCCTACAATGAGCAGTTCTTC

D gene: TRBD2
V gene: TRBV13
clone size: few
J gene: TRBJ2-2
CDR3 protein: CASSLVSGGTGELFF
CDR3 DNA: TGTGCCAGCAGCTTGGTCAGCGGGGGCACCGGGGAGCTGTTTTTT

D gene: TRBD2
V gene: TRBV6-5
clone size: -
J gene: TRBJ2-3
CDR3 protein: CASRVTSGRVDTQYF
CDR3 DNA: TGTGCCAGCAGGGTGACTAGCGGGAGAGTAGATACGCAGTATTTT

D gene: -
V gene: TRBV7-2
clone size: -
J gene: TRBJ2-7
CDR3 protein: CASSLAIDYEQYF
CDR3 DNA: TGTGCCAGCAGCTTAGCAATAGACTACGAGCAGTACTTC

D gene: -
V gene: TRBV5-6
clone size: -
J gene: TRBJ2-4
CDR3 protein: CASSFYSLAKNIQYF
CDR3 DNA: TGTGCCAGCAGCTTTTACAGCCTAGCCAAAAACATTCAGTACTTC

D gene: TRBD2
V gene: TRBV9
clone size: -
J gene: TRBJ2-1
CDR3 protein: CASSVLAGGSFFNEQFF
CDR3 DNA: TGTGCCAGCAGCGTTCTAGCGGGAGGGTCCTTTTTCAATGAGCAGTTCTTC

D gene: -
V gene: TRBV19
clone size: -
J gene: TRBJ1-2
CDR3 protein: CASSIRQPMGYTF
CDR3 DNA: TGTGCCAGTAGTATACGACAGCCTATGGGCTACACCTTC

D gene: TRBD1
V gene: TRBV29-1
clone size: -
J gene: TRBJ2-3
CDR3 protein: CSVLQGAGDTQYF
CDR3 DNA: TGCAGCGTTCTACAGGGGGCAGGAGATACGCAGTATTTT

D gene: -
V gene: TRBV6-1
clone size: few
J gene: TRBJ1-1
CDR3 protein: CASSELGGGRNTEAFF
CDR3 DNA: TGTGCCAGCAGTGAATTGGGGGGGGGCCGGAACACTGAAGCTTTCTTT

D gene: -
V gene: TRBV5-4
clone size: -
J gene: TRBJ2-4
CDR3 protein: CASSSPFGQSGVYF
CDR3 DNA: TGTGCCAGCAGCTCGCCGTTTGGTCAGTCTGGAGTTTACTTC

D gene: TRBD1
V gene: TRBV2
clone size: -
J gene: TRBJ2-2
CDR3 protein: CASSTGTANTGELFF
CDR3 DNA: TGTGCCAGCAGTACTGGGACAGCGAACACCGGGGAGCTGTTTTTT

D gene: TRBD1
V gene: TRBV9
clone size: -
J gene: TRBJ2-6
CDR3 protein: CASSRGTGQEFSGANVLTF
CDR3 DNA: TGTGCCAGCAGCCGGGGGACGGGACAGGAGTTCTCTGGGGCCAACGTCCTGACTTTC

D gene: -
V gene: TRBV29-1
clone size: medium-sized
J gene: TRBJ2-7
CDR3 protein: CSVVGWKEGYEQYF
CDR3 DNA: TGCAGCGTTGTGGGGTGGAAAGAGGGATACGAGCAGTACTTC

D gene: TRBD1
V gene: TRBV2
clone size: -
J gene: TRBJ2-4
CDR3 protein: CASRTGMMDIQYF
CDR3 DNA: TGTGCCAGCAGGACAGGGATGATGGACATTCAGTACTTC

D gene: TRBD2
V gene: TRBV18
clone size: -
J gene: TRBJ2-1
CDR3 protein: CASSYRGTSKNEQFF
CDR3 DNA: TGTGCCAGCTCGTACCGTGGGACTAGCAAGAATGAGCAGTTCTTC

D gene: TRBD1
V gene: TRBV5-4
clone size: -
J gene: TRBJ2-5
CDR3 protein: CASSFPNRGQETQYF
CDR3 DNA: TGTGCCAGCAGCTTTCCTAACAGGGGGCAAGAGACCCAGTACTTC

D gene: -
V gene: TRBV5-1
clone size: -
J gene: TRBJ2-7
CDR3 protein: CASSSSGGPVNEQYF
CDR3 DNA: TGCGCCAGCAGTAGTTCCGGAGGGCCCGTCAACGAGCAGTACTTC

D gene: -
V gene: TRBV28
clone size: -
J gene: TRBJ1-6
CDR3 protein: CASVSGQFYNSPLHF
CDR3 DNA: TGTGCCAGCGTAAGCGGACAGTTCTATAATTCACCCCTCCACTTT

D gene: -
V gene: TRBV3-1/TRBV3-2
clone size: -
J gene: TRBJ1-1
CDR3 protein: CASSQGTGRGNTEAFF
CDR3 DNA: TGTGCCAGCAGCCAAGGCACGGGTCGAGGGAACACTGAAGCTTTCTTT

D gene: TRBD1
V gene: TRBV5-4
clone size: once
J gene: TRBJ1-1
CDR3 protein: CASSSGQGPEAFF
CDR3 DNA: TGTGCCAGCAGCTCGGGACAGGGCCCTGAAGCTTTCTTT

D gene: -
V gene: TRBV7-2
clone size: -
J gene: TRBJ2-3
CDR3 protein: CASSSKGYTDTQYF
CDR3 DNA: TGTGCCAGCAGCTCAAAGGGGTACACAGATACGCAGTATTTT

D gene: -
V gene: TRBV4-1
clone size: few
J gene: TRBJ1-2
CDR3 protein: CASSQNPAGDTVDYGYTF
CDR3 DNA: TGCGCCAGCAGCCAAAATCCGGCCGGGGACACCGTGGACTATGGCTACACCTTC

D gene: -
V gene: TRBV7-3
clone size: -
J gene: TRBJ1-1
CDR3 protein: CASSTGGHRNTEAFF
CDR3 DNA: TGTGCCAGCAGCACCGGGGGGCACAGAAACACTGAAGCTTTCTTT

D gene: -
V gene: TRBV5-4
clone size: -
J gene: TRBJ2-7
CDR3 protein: CASSLGVAVSSYEQYF
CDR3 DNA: TGTGCCAGCAGCTTGGGTGTAGCGGTGAGCTCCTACGAGCAGTACTTC

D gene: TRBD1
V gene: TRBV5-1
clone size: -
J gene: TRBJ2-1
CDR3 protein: CASSLTGGYNEQFF
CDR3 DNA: TGCGCCAGCAGCCTGACAGGGGGCTACAATGAGCAGTTCTTC

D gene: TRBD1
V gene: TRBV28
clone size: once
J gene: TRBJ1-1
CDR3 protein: CASRDRGRTEAFF
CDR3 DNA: TGTGCCAGCAGGGACAGGGGGCGGACTGAAGCTTTCTTT

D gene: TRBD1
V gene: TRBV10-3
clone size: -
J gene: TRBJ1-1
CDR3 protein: CAISLQGTNTEAFF
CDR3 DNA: TGTGCCATCAGTCTACAGGGGACTAACACTGAAGCTTTCTTT

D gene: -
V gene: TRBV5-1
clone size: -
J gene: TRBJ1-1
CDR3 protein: CASSSRVGTEAFF
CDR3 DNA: TGCGCCAGCAGCTCGAGGGTTGGCACTGAAGCTTTCTTT

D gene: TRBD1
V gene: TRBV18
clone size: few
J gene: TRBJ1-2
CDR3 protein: CASSPPGQGALGYGYTF
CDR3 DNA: TGTGCCAGCTCACCGCCGGGACAGGGGGCGCTGGGTTATGGCTACACCTTC

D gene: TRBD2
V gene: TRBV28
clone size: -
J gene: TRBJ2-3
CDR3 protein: CASSTRSGRLDTQYF
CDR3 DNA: TGTGCCAGCAGTACCCGTAGCGGGAGACTAGATACGCAGTATTTT

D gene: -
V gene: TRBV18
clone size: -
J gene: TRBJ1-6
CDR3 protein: CASSSGTLSNSPLHF
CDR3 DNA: TGTGCCAGCTCATCCGGGACACTTAGTAATTCACCCCTCCACTTT

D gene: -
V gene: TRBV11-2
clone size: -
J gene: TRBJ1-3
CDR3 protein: CASSLAPTLISGNTIYF
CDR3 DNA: TGTGCCAGCAGCTTAGCCCCGACACTCATCTCTGGAAACACCATATATTTT

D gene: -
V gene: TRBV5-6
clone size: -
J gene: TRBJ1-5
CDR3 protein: CASSSGLQVNQPQHF
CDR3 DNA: TGTGCCAGCAGCTCAGGGTTGCAGGTCAATCAGCCCCAGCATTTT

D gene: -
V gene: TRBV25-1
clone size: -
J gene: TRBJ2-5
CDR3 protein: CASSEYPTRVETQYF
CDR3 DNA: TGTGCCAGCAGTGAATATCCCACCAGGGTAGAGACCCAGTACTTC

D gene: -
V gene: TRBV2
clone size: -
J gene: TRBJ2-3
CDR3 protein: CASTGDSTDTQYF
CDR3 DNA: TGTGCCAGCACGGGGGATAGCACAGATACGCAGTATTTT

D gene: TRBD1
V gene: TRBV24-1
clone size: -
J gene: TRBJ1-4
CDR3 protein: CATSAHVTGPEEKLFF
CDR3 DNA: TGTGCCACCAGTGCACACGTGACAGGGCCGGAAGAAAAACTGTTTTTT

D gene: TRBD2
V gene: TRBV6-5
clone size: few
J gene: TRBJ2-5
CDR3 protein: CASSPPLAGGKTQYF
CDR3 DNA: TGTGCCAGCAGTCCCCCCTTAGCGGGAGGGAAGACCCAGTACTTC

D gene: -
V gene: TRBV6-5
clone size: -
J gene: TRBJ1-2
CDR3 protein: CASSNPRGTYGYTF
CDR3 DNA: TGTGCCAGCAGCAATCCACGGGGAACTTATGGCTACACCTTC